Sequencing of this T cell receptor beta chain was carried out in a study of T cells after posttransplantation cyclophosphamide. Sequenced by immunoSEQ multiplex PCR; TCRdb stores in-frame clones only, minus some. The sample holds 40,000 to 55,000 clones, and no clone turns up only once. This clone was counted at least ten times. Its antigen is as yet unknown. There are 13 residues in the CDR3. Germline CDR1 is KGHSH and CDR2 is LQKENI. V was pared by 2 bases and J by 2 bases, with 6 bases between. Study findings and constraints: TRB clonality was highly associated with recipient CMV seropositivity and reactivation.

The source is a man aged 35 to 55 in good health, CMV-negative, and a related stem cell transplant donor. V is TRBV18 and J is TRBJ1-1; no definite D call. What was sequenced was PBMCs. The CDR3 protein is CASSPSGNTEAFF. In DNA, the CDR3 is TGTGCCAGCTCACCATCAGGAAACACTGAAGCTTTCTTT.